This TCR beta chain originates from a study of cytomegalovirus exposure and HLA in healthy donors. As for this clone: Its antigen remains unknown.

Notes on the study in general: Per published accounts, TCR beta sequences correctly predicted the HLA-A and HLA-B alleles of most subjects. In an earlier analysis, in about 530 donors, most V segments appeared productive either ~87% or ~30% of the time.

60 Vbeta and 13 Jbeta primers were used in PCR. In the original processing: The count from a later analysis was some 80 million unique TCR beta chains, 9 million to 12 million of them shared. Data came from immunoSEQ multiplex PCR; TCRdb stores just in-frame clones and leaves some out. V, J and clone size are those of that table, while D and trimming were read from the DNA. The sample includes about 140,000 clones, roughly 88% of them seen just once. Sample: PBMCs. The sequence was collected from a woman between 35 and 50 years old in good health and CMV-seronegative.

CDR3 sequence: CASSLGSGYNEQFF. DNA for the CDR3: TGTGCCAGCAGTTTAGGCTCGGGGTACAATGAGCAGTTCTTC. The chain recombines TRBV28 with TRBJ2-1; D perhaps matches TRBD2 (5 bases). Germline V lookup: CDR1 MDHEN, CDR2 SYDVKM. This CDR3 region has 14 residues. V was shortened by 2 bases and J by 4 bases, with 9 bases between the two germline ends.